The following is a T cell receptor (beta chain) sequence with its context. Its antigen has not been determined. These data belong to a study of CXCR3-negative and CXCR3-positive naive CD8 T cells (dated by TCRdb to about 2019). At the level of the whole study: In total, some 140 million TRB reads were obtained, corresponding to roughly 1.5 +/- 0.3 million reads per library. Diversity and physicochemical repertoire analyses were performed on around 10 donors pooled from two independent experiments. For the TRBV-TRBJ cluster analysis, the naive subsets came from roughly 5 donors, while the memory cells came from 3 donors. Paper-wide results and their limitations: Within the same donor, TRBV-TRBJ usage looked similar between naive CXCR3-negative and CXCR3-positive cells, but memory cells had distinct patterns. Repertoire diversity was comparably high in both naive subsets but much lower in memory CD8+ T cells. Because surface CD5, which is linked to self-reactivity in mice, was comparable between the naive subsets, TCR interaction strength was also inferred from TRB CDR3 physicochemical properties. Freshly isolated PBMCs were used for most assays because CXCR3 expression partially decreased after cryopreservation. Compared with CXCR3-negative naive cells, CXCR3-positive naive cells had TRB CDR3s with higher hydrophobicity (lower Kidera factor 4), lower energy, and higher strength and volume indices.

For each CD8+ T cell subset, flow sorting was done in triplicate, and 310,000 or so cells per subset went directly into RLT lysis buffer. Naive CD8+ T cells were defined stringently as CD45RO-CCR7+CD27+CD95- to exclude memory contaminants. Peripheral blood mononuclear cells were isolated from buffy coats using standard density gradient centrifugation. A FACSAria III was used to flow-sort naive CXCR3-negative and CXCR3-positive CD8+ T cells. An RNeasy Mini Kit was used to extract total RNA from the sorted cells. The reads were generated on a NextSeq 550. The Human TCR Profiling Kit (MiLaboratory) was used to make UMI-labeled 5' RACE TRB cDNA libraries. The full amount of extracted RNA was used for cDNA synthesis, and the full amount of resulting cDNA was used for PCR amplification. Libraries were prepared in parallel using an identical number of PCR cycles. In the paper's pipeline: With a requirement of at least two reads per UMI, MIGEC and MiXCR extracted about 50,000 +/- 10,000 unique UMI-labeled TRB cDNA molecules per library. An average of approximately 40,000 +/- 10,000 functional in-frame TRB CDR3 nucleotide clonotypes without stop codons was found per library. Diversity metrics, including normalized Shannon-Wiener and Chao1, were computed in VDJtools after downsampling to 5000 UMI-labeled TRB molecules per sample. For the central five CDR3 residues, VDJtools calculated physicochemical properties weighted by clonotype size, namely interaction energy, strength, volume and Kidera factor 4. The reads went through TCRdb reprocessing, and each CDR3 protein sequence gets one entry with no DNA. These V and J calls derive from TCRdb rather than the authors' analysis. In this sample's table one finds about 6,700 distinct CDR3 sequences. 1.2% of the sample is in the top ten clones.

The CDR1 and CDR2 encoded by the germline V gene (reference sequence) are SEHNR and FQNEAQ. The CDR3 covers 16 residues, taking in both the cysteine and the phenylalanine. No DNA sequence is on record. The sample comprised naive CXCR3+ CD8+ T cells from blood. The cell subset or site label, as the study defines it: CD45RO-CCR7+CD27+CD95- naive CD8+ T cells expressing CXCR3 (TNR3+). The TCR comes from a human donor in good health. Some clones in this sample may be carry-over from other donors' samples. The chain links TRBV7-9 with TRBJ2-1; TCRdb's D call, TRBD2, is unchecked because there is no DNA. CDR3 sequence: CASSLGTSGSYNEQFF.